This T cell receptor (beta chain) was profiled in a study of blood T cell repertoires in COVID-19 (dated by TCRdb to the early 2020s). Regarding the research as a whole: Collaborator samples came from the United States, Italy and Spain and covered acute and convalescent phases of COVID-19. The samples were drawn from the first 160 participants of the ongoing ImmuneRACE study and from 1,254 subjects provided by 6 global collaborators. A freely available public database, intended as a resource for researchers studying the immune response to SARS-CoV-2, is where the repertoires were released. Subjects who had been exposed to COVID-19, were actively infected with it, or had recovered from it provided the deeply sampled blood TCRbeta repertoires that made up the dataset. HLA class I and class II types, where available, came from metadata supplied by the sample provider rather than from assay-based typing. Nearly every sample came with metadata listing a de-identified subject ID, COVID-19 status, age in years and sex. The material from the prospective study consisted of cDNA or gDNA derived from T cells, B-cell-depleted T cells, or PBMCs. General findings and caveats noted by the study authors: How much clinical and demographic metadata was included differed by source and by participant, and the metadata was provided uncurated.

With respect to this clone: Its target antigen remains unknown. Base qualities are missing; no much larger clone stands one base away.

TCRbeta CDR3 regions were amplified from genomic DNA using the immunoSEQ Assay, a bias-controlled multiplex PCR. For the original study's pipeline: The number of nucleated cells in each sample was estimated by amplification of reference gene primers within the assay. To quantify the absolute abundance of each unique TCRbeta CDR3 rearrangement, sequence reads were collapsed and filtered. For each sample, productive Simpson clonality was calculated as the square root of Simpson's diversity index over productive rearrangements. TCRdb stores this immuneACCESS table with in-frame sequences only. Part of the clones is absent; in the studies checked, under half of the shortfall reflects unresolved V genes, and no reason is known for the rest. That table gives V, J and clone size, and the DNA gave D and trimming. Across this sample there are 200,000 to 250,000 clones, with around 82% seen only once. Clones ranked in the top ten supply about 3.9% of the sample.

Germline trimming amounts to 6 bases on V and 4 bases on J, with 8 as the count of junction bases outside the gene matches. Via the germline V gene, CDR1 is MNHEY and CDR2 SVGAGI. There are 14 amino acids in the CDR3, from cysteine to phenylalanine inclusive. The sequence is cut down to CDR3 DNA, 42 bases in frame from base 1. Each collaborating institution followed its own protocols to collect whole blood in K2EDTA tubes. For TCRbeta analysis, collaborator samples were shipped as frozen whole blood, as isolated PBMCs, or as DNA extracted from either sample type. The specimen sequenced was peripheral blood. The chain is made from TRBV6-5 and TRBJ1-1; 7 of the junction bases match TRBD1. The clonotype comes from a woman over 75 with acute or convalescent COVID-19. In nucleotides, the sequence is TGTGCCAGCAGCACCCTCACAGGGGCCACTGAAGCTTTCTTT. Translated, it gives CASSTLTGATEAFF.